This is a list of T cell receptor beta chains from one sample in a study of CD8+ T cells in alopecia areata. The assay was immunoSEQ multiplex PCR, and TCRdb's table has in-frame clones only and misses some. The data hold 110,000 to 150,000 clones, with roughly 54% observed a single time. The sequencing here drew on CD8+ T cells sorted from blood, taken at week 4, from a patient treated with tofacitinib. All receptors derive from a human donor with alopecia areata. Each CDR3 is given with its conserved first and last residue. A D gene is named only where the DNA matches it firmly. For some rows the clone size is stated as once, few or many, or as a class when expanded; others skip it.

d_call j_call v_call clone_size cdr3_nt cdr3_aa
- TRBJ1-5 TRBV7-8 - TGTGCCAGCAGTCGGGAAGGCAATCAGCCTCAGCATTTT CASSREGNQPQHF
- TRBJ1-6 TRBV4-2 - TGTGCCAGCAGCCAACCCCGAGGGGGGGATAATTCACCCCTCCACTTT CASSQPRGGDNSPLHF
TRBD1 TRBJ1-1 TRBV7-6 - TGTGCCAGCTCCCCGGGACAGGGGGCAGACACTGAAGCTTTCTTT CASSPGQGADTEAFF
TRBD2 TRBJ2-1 TRBV6-4 few TGTGCCAGCAGTGTTGCTAGCGGGGGGGTCAATGAGCAGTTCTTC CASSVASGGVNEQFF
TRBD2 TRBJ2-3 TRBV6-4 many TGTGCCAGCAGTGAAGGGACTAGCGGGGGTACAGATACGCAGTATTTT CASSEGTSGGTDTQYF
TRBD2 TRBJ2-3 TRBV5-6 few TGTGCCAGCAGCCCGAGCGGGGGATACACAGATACGCAGTATTTT CASSPSGGYTDTQYF
- TRBJ1-2 TRBV9 - TGTGCCAGCAGCGTATCGCGGCAGGGGAGGAATGGCTACACCTTC CASSVSRQGRNGYTF
TRBD1 TRBJ2-4 TRBV11-2 - TGTGCCAGCAGCCCATTCACAGGGGGTGGCAAAAACATTCAGTACTTC CASSPFTGGGKNIQYF
- TRBJ2-2 TRBV29-1 few TGCAGCGTTGAAGCCCCCCTATTGAACACCGGGGAGCTGTTTTTT CSVEAPLLNTGELFF
- TRBJ2-7 TRBV5-1 few TGCGCCAGCAGCCCAAGGGGGAAAGACTACGAGCAGTACTTC CASSPRGKDYEQYF
TRBD2 TRBJ2-5 TRBV7-9 - TGTGCCAGCAGCGATAGCGCCCCTGGCGGGGGGGCCATGGAGACCCAGTACTTC CASSDSAPGGGAMETQYF
- TRBJ1-5 TRBV30 - TGTGCCTGGAGTGCCTTAAATGGGCCCCAGCATTTT CAWSALNGPQHF
- TRBJ1-5 TRBV7-9 - TGTGCCAGCAGCTTAGCCGGGGGTCAGCCCCAGCATTTT CASSLAGGQPQHF
TRBD1 TRBJ2-1 TRBV27 - TGTGCCAGCAGTTTAAACAGGGGCGGGTGGAATGAGCAGTTCTTC CASSLNRGGWNEQFF
TRBD1 TRBJ1-2 TRBV5-1 - TGCGCCAGCAGCTGGGACGACGGACAGGGGGTTGGTGGCTACACCTTC CASSWDDGQGVGGYTF
- TRBJ1-5 TRBV5-1 - TGCGCCAGCAGCTTGCCGGGTCAGCCCCAGCATTTT CASSLPGQPQHF
TRBD1 TRBJ1-1 TRBV10-3 few TGTGCCAGCAAACAGGGGTTGCCGAACACTGAAGCTTTCTTT CASKQGLPNTEAFF
- TRBJ1-1 TRBV7-9 few TGTGCCAGCAGCTTAGCAGTTGGAGGGAACACTGAAGCTTTCTTT CASSLAVGGNTEAFF